These 14 T cell receptor beta chains were all obtained from the same sample, sequenced in a study of cytomegalovirus exposure and HLA in healthy donors. Use of 60 Vbeta and 13 Jbeta primers characterized the PCR. This table comes from immunoSEQ multiplex PCR, and its TCRdb copy is limited to in-frame clones, with some not included. The sample has fewer than 200,000 clones, about 79% seen once. Sequencing was performed on PBMCs. These receptors all stem from a female donor in good health and CMV-seronegative.

The chain employs TRBV27 and TRBJ1-2, with D possibly TRBD1 on 5 matching bases. The CDR3 is 13 amino acids. V was trimmed by 6 bases and J by 2 bases, leaving 10 bases between them. The germline V gene has CDR1 MNHEY and CDR2 SMNVEV (reference sequence). The CDR3 nucleotides read TGTGCCAGCAGCCGGACATCCAACTATGGCTACACCTTC. Translated: CASSRTSNYGYTF.

The rearrangement uses TRBV9 and TRBJ1-1; 10 nucleotides line up with TRBD1. Germline trimming cut 0 bases from V and 4 bases from J; bases unmatched to any gene: 6. Germline loops: CDR1 SGDLS, CDR2 YYNGEE. This CDR3 contains 16 residues. CDR3 sequence: CASSVGDRGGGTEAFF. The DNA of the CDR3 is TGTGCCAGCAGCGTAGGGGACAGGGGAGGTGGCACTGAAGCTTTCTTT.

This clone has only one observation. The chain employs TRBV7-8 and TRBJ1-5; TRBD1 is a possible D gene (5 bases). Germline values: CDR1 SGHVS, CDR2 FQNEAQ. CDR3 size: 12 residues. V gave up 6 bases and J gave up 10 bases, with 13 bases separating them. CDR3 region: CASSLNQGPQHF. CDR3 nucleotides: TGTGCCAGCAGTTTAAACCAGGGTCCCCAGCATTTT.

CDR3 in DNA: TGTGCCAGCTCACCGCGTGAAAAACTGTTTTTT. Translating it yields CASSPREKLFF. The chain uses TRBV18 and TRBJ1-4; D not certain. V gave up 3 bases and J gave up 7 bases, with 3 bases separating them. The CDR3 contains 11 residues. Per the germline V gene, CDR1 is KGHSH and CDR2 is LQKENI.

The chain recombines TRBV6-5 with TRBJ2-7; 7 positions agree with TRBD1. Looked up from germline, CDR1 is MNHEY and CDR2 is SVGAGI. V was clipped by 7 bases and J by 3 bases; unmatched bases: 6. The CDR3 covers 13 residues. CDR3 nucleotide sequence: TGTGCCAGCAAACCGACAGGGATCTACGAGCAGTACTTC. It yields the protein CASKPTGIYEQYF.

There are a few counts of this clone. This sequence joins TRBV6-5 and TRBJ2-1; TRBD2 agrees at 7 bases. The CDR3 is made up of 14 amino acids. With V trimmed by 6 bases and J by 8 bases, 10 bases remained unmatched. Germline V gene data show CDR1 as MNHEY and CDR2 as SVGAGI. The CDR3 nucleotides are TGTGCCAGCAGCCCCTTTAGCGGGCGGGATGAGCAGTTCTTC. Translating it yields CASSPFSGRDEQFF.

This clone was seen only a few times. The rearrangement joins TRBV18 to TRBJ2-3; D is perhaps TRBD2 (5 bases). CDR1 is KGHSH and CDR2 is LQKENI in the germline V gene. With 3 bases removed from V and 5 bases from J, the gap between germline ends came to 9 bases. The CDR3 is 13 residues long. The CDR3 protein is CASSPPGEDTQYF. Written as DNA, the CDR3 is TGTGCCAGCTCACCCCCCGGGGAAGATACGCAGTATTTT. Together with reference TRBV18 and TRBJ2-3, the CDR3 gives the full variable domain: NAGVMQNPRHLVRRRGQEARLRCSPMKGHSHVYWYRQLPEEGLKFMVYLQKENIIDESGMPKERFSAEFPKEGPSILRIQQVVRGDSAAYFCASSPPGEDTQYFGPGTRLTVL.

The chain couples TRBV7-3 to TRBJ2-1; the match to TRBD2 covers 8 bases. The CDR3 covers 15 residues. V shed 5 bases, J shed 5 bases, and the junction held 8 bases outside the gene matches. Germline V CDR1 and CDR2: SGHTA, FQGTGA. CDR3 nucleotide sequence: TGTGCCAGCAGCCCGGTAGCGGGAAATCACAATGAGCAGTTCTTC. Its protein is CASSPVAGNHNEQFF.

The chain links TRBV11-3 to TRBJ2-3; tentative D call: TRBD2 (7 bases). The CDR3 extends over 15 amino acids. The V and J ends lost 4 bases and 4 bases respectively, with 15 bases between them. Germline V gene lookup returns CDR1 SGHNT and CDR2 YENEEA. For the CDR3, the DNA is TGTGCCAGCAGCTCGTTTGGGAGGGGGGCAGATACGCAGTATTTT. It yields the protein CASSSFGRGADTQYF.

A remark on this clone: Mismatch with germline at one junction end may stem from a read error. V usage is TRBV18 and J usage is TRBJ2-6, with D perhaps matching TRBD1 (5 bases). CDR3 length: 15 amino acids. The germline CDR1 and CDR2 sequences are KGHSH and LQKENI. The CDR3 loop is CASSLFVSGANGLTF. CDR3 in DNA: TGTGCCAGCTCACTATTCGTTTCTGGGGCCAACGGCCTGACTTTC.

V gene TRBV11-2 combines with J gene TRBJ2-3; D call uncertain. The V end was cut by 1 base, the J end by 1 base, with 18 bases between. This CDR3 is built from 18 residues. In germline, CDR1 is SGHAT, CDR2 FQNNGV. The CDR3 protein is CASSLGSFGAFGTDTQYF. Here the CDR3 DNA reads TGTGCCAGCAGCTTAGGAAGTTTCGGAGCGTTTGGCACAGATACGCAGTATTTT.

This clone was counted a single time. The rearrangement joins TRBV11-2 to TRBJ1-1; maybe TRBD1 (5 bases). V was pared by 4 bases and J by 7 bases, with 16 bases between. Germline V gives CDR1 SGHAT, CDR2 FQNNGV. The length of the CDR3 is 14 residues. The CDR3 loop is CASSSLWGQIEAFF. CDR3 sequence (DNA): TGTGCCAGCAGCTCTCTTTGGGGCCAAATTGAAGCTTTCTTT.

V gene TRBV19 combines with J gene TRBJ2-1; TRBD2 aligns across 11 bases. V was clipped by 10 bases and J by 2 bases; unmatched bases: 7. In germline, CDR1 is LNHDA, CDR2 SQIVND (reference sequence). The CDR3 spans 15 residues. CDR3: CATQGTSGPYNEQFF. The CDR3 DNA is TGTGCCACCCAGGGGACTAGCGGTCCCTACAATGAGCAGTTCTTC.

This rearrangement joins TRBV28 to TRBJ1-5, with D maybe TRBD1 (6 bases). With 7 bases removed from V and 2 bases from J, the gap between germline ends came to 9 bases. Germline CDR1 is MDHEN and CDR2 is SYDVKM. The CDR3 is 13 residues long. The CDR3 sequence: CASKQGGNQPQHF. CDR3 coding DNA: TGTGCCAGCAAACAGGGTGGCAATCAGCCCCAGCATTTT.